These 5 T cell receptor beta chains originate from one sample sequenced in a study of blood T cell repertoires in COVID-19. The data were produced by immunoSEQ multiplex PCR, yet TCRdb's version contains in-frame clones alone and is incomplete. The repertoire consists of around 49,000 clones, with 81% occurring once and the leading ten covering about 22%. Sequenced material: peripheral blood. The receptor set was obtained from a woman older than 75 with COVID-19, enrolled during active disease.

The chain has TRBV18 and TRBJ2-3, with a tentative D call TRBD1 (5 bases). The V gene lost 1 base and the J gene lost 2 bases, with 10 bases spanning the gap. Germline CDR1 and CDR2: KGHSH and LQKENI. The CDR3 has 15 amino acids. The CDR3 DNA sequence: TGTGCCAGCTCACCACGGACATCTACCACAGATACGCAGTATTTT. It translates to CASSPRTSTTDTQYF.

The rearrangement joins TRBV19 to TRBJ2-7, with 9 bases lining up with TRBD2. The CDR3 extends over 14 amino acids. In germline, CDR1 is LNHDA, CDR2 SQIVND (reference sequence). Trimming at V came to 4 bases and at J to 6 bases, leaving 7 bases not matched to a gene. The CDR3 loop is CASSRTSVEIEQYF. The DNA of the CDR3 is TGTGCCAGTAGTAGGACTAGCGTGGAGATCGAGCAGTACTTC.

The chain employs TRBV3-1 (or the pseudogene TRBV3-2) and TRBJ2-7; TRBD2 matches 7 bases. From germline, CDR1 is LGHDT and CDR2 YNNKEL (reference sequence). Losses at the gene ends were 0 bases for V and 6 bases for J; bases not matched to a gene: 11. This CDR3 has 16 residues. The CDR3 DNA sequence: TGTGCCAGCAGCCAAGAAGGGGCGGGGGAGCTCGGCGAGCAGTACTTC. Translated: CASSQEGAGELGEQYF.

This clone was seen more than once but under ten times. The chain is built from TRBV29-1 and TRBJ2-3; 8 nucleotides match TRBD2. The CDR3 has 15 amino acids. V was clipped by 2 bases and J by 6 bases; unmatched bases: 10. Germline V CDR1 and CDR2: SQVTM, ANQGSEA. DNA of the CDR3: TGCAGCGTTGAAATACCTAGCGGGTTAGGGGATACGCAGTATTTT. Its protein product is CSVEIPSGLGDTQYF.

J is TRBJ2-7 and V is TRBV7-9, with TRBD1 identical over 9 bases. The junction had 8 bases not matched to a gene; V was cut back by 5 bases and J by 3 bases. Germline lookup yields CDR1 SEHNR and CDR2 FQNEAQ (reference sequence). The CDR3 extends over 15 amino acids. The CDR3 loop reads CASSKTGGRLYEQYF. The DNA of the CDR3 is TGTGCCAGCAGCAAGACAGGGGGACGTCTCTACGAGCAGTACTTC.